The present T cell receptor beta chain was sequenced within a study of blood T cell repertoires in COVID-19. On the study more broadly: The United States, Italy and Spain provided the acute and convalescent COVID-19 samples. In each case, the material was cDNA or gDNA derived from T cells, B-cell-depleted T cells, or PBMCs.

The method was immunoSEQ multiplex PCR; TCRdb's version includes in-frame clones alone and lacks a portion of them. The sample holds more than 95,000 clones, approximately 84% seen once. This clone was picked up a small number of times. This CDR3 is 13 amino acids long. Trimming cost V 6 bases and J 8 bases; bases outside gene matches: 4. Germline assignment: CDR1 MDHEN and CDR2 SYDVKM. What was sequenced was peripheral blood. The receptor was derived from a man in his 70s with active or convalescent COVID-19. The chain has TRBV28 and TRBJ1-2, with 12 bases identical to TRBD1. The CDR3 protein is CASRGQGAGGYTF. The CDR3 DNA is TGTGCCAGCAGGGGACAGGGGGCAGGGGGCTACACCTTC.